Listed below are T cell receptor beta chains from one sample, sequenced in a study of CD8 T cells in Susac syndrome. Using its own MiXCR run on the immunoSEQ multiplex PCR reads, TCRdb lists one record per CDR3 protein. The sample has some 47,000 distinct CDR3 sequences; 90% to 95% are singletons. Sequencing was performed on CD8+ T cells from PBMCs. The source is a human donor in good health. The CDR3 runs from the conserved cysteine through the conserved F or W. The D gene is left open where the match is weak. A clone size is listed for some rows: how often the clone was seen (once, few, many), or a class if it is expanded.

J gene: TRBJ2-1
clone size: NA
V gene: TRBV12-3/TRBV12-4
D gene: NA
CDR3 protein: CASSPVPYGGEQFF
CDR3 DNA: TGTGCCAGCAGTCCTGTCCCCTACGGAGGGGAGCAGTTCTTC

J gene: TRBJ1-2
clone size: NA
V gene: TRBV3-1
D gene: NA
CDR3 protein: CASSQAASLVYYGYTF
CDR3 DNA: TGTGCCAGCAGCCAAGCGGCCTCCTTGGTCTACTATGGCTACACCTTC

J gene: TRBJ1-4
clone size: NA
V gene: TRBV7-9
D gene: TRBD1
CDR3 protein: CASSSTGVANEKLFF
CDR3 DNA: TGTGCCAGCAGCTCGACAGGGGTAGCTAATGAAAAACTGTTTTTT

J gene: TRBJ1-5
clone size: NA
V gene: TRBV4-1
D gene: TRBD1
CDR3 protein: CASSQGTGYQPQHF
CDR3 DNA: TGCGCCAGCAGCCAAGGGACAGGCTATCAGCCCCAGCATTTT

J gene: TRBJ1-1
clone size: NA
V gene: TRBV4-1
D gene: TRBD1
CDR3 protein: CASSHVGQLNTEVFF
CDR3 DNA: TGCGCCAGCAGCCACGTGGGACAGTTAAACACTGAAGTTTTCTTT

J gene: TRBJ1-1
clone size: NA
V gene: TRBV4-1
D gene: NA
CDR3 protein: CATTLEAPVRNTEAFF
CDR3 DNA: TGCGCCACTACCCTGGAGGCCCCCGTAAGGAACACTGAAGCTTTCTTT

J gene: TRBJ1-1
clone size: NA
V gene: TRBV19
D gene: NA
CDR3 protein: CASSIPYGDTEAFF
CDR3 DNA: TGTGCCAGTAGTATCCCCTATGGGGACACTGAAGCTTTCTTT

J gene: TRBJ2-5
clone size: NA
V gene: TRBV12-3/TRBV12-4
D gene: TRBD2
CDR3 protein: CASSLMAGGSGETQYF
CDR3 DNA: TGTGCCAGCAGTTTAATGGCGGGAGGATCTGGGGAGACCCAGTACTTC

J gene: TRBJ1-2
clone size: once
V gene: TRBV4-3
D gene: TRBD1
CDR3 protein: CASSQARQGGYGYTF
CDR3 DNA: TGCGCCAGCAGCCAGGCCCGACAGGGCGGCTATGGCTACACCTTC

J gene: TRBJ2-7
clone size: NA
V gene: TRBV27
D gene: NA
CDR3 protein: CASSRTGSYEQYF
CDR3 DNA: TGTGCCAGCAGTCGAACAGGGTCCTACGAGCAGTACTTC

J gene: TRBJ2-1
clone size: NA
V gene: TRBV27
D gene: NA
CDR3 protein: CASSLSKGTGRGEQFF
CDR3 DNA: TGTGCCAGCAGTTTATCGAAGGGGACCGGGAGAGGAGAGCAGTTCTTC

J gene: TRBJ2-1
clone size: NA
V gene: TRBV20-1
D gene: TRBD2
CDR3 protein: CSARDIQGGPSGRVLSYNEQFF
CDR3 DNA: TGCAGTGCTAGAGATATCCAGGGGGGCCCTAGCGGGAGGGTGCTTTCCTACAATGAGCAGTTCTTC

J gene: TRBJ1-1
clone size: NA
V gene: TRBV27
D gene: TRBD1
CDR3 protein: CASSSGTGGPEAFF
CDR3 DNA: TGTGCCAGCAGTTCCGGGACAGGGGGTCCTGAAGCTTTCTTT

J gene: TRBJ1-1
clone size: NA
V gene: TRBV5-4
D gene: TRBD1
CDR3 protein: CASTGQGGLNTEAFF
CDR3 DNA: TGTGCCAGCACCGGACAGGGGGGTTTGAACACTGAAGCTTTCTTT

J gene: TRBJ2-7
clone size: NA
V gene: TRBV4-1
D gene: NA
CDR3 protein: CASSQEWGRGYYEQYF
CDR3 DNA: TGCGCCAGCAGCCAAGAATGGGGCAGGGGTTACTACGAGCAGTACTTC

J gene: TRBJ2-1
clone size: NA
V gene: TRBV18
D gene: NA
CDR3 protein: CASSATRTTRDEQFF
CDR3 DNA: TGTGCCAGCTCGGCAACCCGGACTACGAGGGATGAGCAGTTCTTC

J gene: TRBJ1-2
clone size: NA
V gene: TRBV15
D gene: TRBD1
CDR3 protein: CATNEGQGSFNYGYTF
CDR3 DNA: TGTGCCACCAACGAAGGACAGGGATCCTTTAACTATGGCTACACCTTC

J gene: TRBJ2-1
clone size: NA
V gene: TRBV24-1
D gene: TRBD2
CDR3 protein: CATSESGRAEDEQFF
CDR3 DNA: TGTGCCACCAGTGAATCCGGGAGGGCCGAAGATGAGCAGTTCTTC

J gene: TRBJ1-1
clone size: NA
V gene: TRBV28
D gene: NA
CDR3 protein: CASTLRGSFEAFF
CDR3 DNA: TGTGCCAGCACCCTAAGGGGAAGCTTTGAAGCTTTCTTT

J gene: TRBJ1-5
clone size: NA
V gene: TRBV19
D gene: NA
CDR3 protein: CASSIGSENQPQHF
CDR3 DNA: TGTGCCAGTAGTATAGGTTCAGAGAATCAGCCCCAGCATTTT

J gene: TRBJ1-5
clone size: NA
V gene: TRBV7-9
D gene: NA
CDR3 protein: CASSHGAGKLAQPQHF
CDR3 DNA: TGTGCCAGCAGCCATGGGGCAGGGAAGTTGGCGCAGCCCCAGCATTTT

J gene: TRBJ2-2
clone size: NA
V gene: TRBV19
D gene: NA
CDR3 protein: CASSTRIAGELFF
CDR3 DNA: TGTGCCAGTAGTACGAGGATCGCCGGGGAGCTGTTTTTT

J gene: TRBJ1-2
clone size: NA
V gene: TRBV6-5
D gene: NA
CDR3 protein: CASSYSPRGEANYGYTF
CDR3 DNA: TGTGCCAGCAGTTACTCGCCCCGGGGGGAAGCTAACTATGGCTACACCTTC

J gene: TRBJ2-2
clone size: NA
V gene: TRBV7-9
D gene: TRBD2
CDR3 protein: CASRGLGGGTGELFF
CDR3 DNA: TGTGCCAGCAGGGGACTAGGCGGGGGAACCGGGGAGCTGTTTTTT

J gene: TRBJ2-7
clone size: NA
V gene: TRBV7-9
D gene: TRBD2
CDR3 protein: CASTGTSGSYEQYF
CDR3 DNA: TGTGCCAGCACCGGGACTAGCGGGAGCTACGAGCAGTACTTC

J gene: TRBJ1-1
clone size: NA
V gene: TRBV19
D gene: TRBD1
CDR3 protein: CASSIGGQGGTEAFF
CDR3 DNA: TGTGCCAGTAGTATAGGAGGACAGGGAGGCACTGAAGCTTTCTTT

J gene: TRBJ2-3
clone size: NA
V gene: TRBV29-1
D gene: TRBD1
CDR3 protein: CSVEAWPGQGTLGTDTQYF
CDR3 DNA: TGCAGCGTTGAAGCTTGGCCGGGACAGGGAACGTTGGGCACAGATACGCAGTATTTT

J gene: TRBJ2-1
clone size: NA
V gene: TRBV28
D gene: NA
CDR3 protein: CASSLGNPEQFF
CDR3 DNA: TGTGCCAGCAGTTTAGGGAACCCCGAGCAGTTCTTC

J gene: TRBJ2-7
clone size: NA
V gene: TRBV11-2
D gene: TRBD1
CDR3 protein: CASSLGRTGVDYEQYF
CDR3 DNA: TGTGCCAGCAGCTTAGGAAGGACAGGGGTCGACTACGAGCAGTACTTC

J gene: TRBJ2-1
clone size: NA
V gene: TRBV2
D gene: TRBD2
CDR3 protein: CASSGLAGGPEQFF
CDR3 DNA: TGTGCCAGCAGCGGACTAGCGGGAGGTCCTGAGCAGTTCTTC

J gene: TRBJ1-1
clone size: few
V gene: TRBV27
D gene: TRBD1
CDR3 protein: CASSLGQGSTEAFF
CDR3 DNA: TGTGCCAGCAGTTTGGGACAGGGGAGCACTGAAGCTTTCTTT